These 27 T cell receptor beta chains originate from one sample sequenced in a study of shared clonotypes between healthy human individuals. Sequenced by immunoSEQ multiplex PCR; TCRdb stores in-frame clones only, minus some. Here the sample spans about 2.3 million clones, roughly 90% being singletons. The sequenced sample consisted of naive CD4+ T cells from PBMCs. The sample's subset: CD45RA+ positively selected. The receptors were sampled from a young man in good health. Some clones in this sample may be carry-over from other donors' samples.

The chain joins TRBV30 to TRBJ2-7, with 7 bases fitting TRBD1. The CDR3 covers 15 residues. Germline lookup yields CDR1 GTSNPN and CDR2 SVGIG (reference sequence). With V trimmed by 4 bases and J by 3 bases, 12 bases remained unmatched. CDR3 protein: CAWNRWRQGHYEQYF. The DNA for the CDR3 is TGTGCCTGGAATCGGTGGCGACAGGGTCACTACGAGCAGTACTTC.

This clone has only one observation. The rearrangement links TRBV19 to TRBJ2-5; TRBD1 might be the D (5 bases). Germline loops: CDR1 LNHDA, CDR2 SQIVND (reference sequence). Trimming pared 7 bases from V and 9 bases from J, leaving 24 bases between. The CDR3 loop spans 15 amino acids. CDR3 in DNA: TGTGCCAGTACCGTAACAGGTTCCCCTGCCGGGTCCCAGTACTTC. Its protein is CASTVTGSPAGSQYF.

This clone was seen more than once but under ten times. The V gene is TRBV11-2, the J gene TRBJ2-2, with 9 bases lining up with TRBD2. The CDR3 runs to 19 residues. J lost 6 bases, V lost 5 bases, and 19 bases had no gene match. Germline V gene lookup returns CDR1 SGHAT and CDR2 FQNNGV. CDR3 DNA sequence: TGTGCCAGCAGCGAGACCTTCTACAGTAGCGGGAGAATGGCCGGGGAGCTGTTTTTT. It specifies CASSETFYSSGRMAGELFF.

In DNA form, the CDR3 reads TGTGCCACGAGGGAGGGACTAGCGGGCGAGCAGTACTTC. Protein product: CATREGLAGEQYF. The chain links TRBV28 to TRBJ2-7; 12 positions agree with TRBD2. V lost 10 bases and J lost 6; bases outside the gene matches: 7. Germline V gives CDR1 MDHEN, CDR2 SYDVKM. The CDR3 covers 13 residues.

The CDR3 nucleotides read TGTGCCAGCAGCCTCGCCGGGGGGGCTAGCGGAAACACCGGGGAGCTGTTTTTT. Its translation is CASSLAGGASGNTGELFF. The gene calls are TRBV7-8 and TRBJ2-2, with 8 bases aligning to TRBD2. The CDR3 extends over 18 amino acids. V shed 5 bases and J 2 bases; nucleotides not matched to a gene: 13. Germline CDR1 and CDR2: SGHVS and FQNEAQ.

The chain employs TRBV5-1 and TRBJ2-7; no clear D. Germline assignment: CDR1 SGHRS and CDR2 YFSETQ. The CDR3 is made up of 16 amino acids. The V end was cut by 4 bases, the J end by 1 base, with 18 bases between. CDR3 DNA sequence: TGCGCCAGCAGCAGAACAGAGCACCGAAATTCCTACGAGCAGTACTTC. It codes for CASSRTEHRNSYEQYF. The complete variable domain, with remaining parts taken from reference TRBV5-1 and TRBJ2-7, reads KAGVTQTPRYLIKTRGQQVTLSCSPISGHRSVSWYQQTPGQGLQFLFEYFSETQRNKGNFPGRFSGRQFSNSRSEMNVSTLELGDSALYLCASSRTEHRNSYEQYFGPGTRLTVT.

V usage is TRBV5-6 and J usage is TRBJ2-5; 9 nucleotides line up with TRBD1. Germline V gene sequence: CDR1 SGHDT, CDR2 YYEEEE. The ends lost 4 bases at V and 5 bases at J; junction bases unmatched: 6. CDR3 length: 14 amino acids. The CDR3, as DNA: TGTGCCAGCAGCCCAACAGGGGGCAGGGAGACCCAGTACTTC. Protein: CASSPTGGRETQYF.

The V call is TRBV6-1, the J call TRBJ2-1, with unresolved D. The germline CDR1 and CDR2 sequences are MNHNS and SASEGT. Trimming removed 2 bases at V and 3 bases at J, with 2 bases between. This CDR3 has 12 residues. CDR3 sequence reads: CASSEFYNEQFF. Written as DNA, the CDR3 is TGTGCCAGCAGTGAATTCTACAATGAGCAGTTCTTC.

Remarks on this clone: Other DNA sequences in the same sample also yield this CDR3. The chain joins TRBV9 to TRBJ2-3; 11 bases match TRBD2. Germline lookup yields CDR1 SGDLS and CDR2 YYNGEE. Trimming at V came to 3 bases and at J to 3 bases, leaving 3 bases not matched to a gene. The CDR3 is made up of 15 amino acids. The CDR3 DNA reads as TGTGCCAGCAGCGGTAGCGGGAGGGGTACAGATACGCAGTATTTT. Encoded protein: CASSGSGRGTDTQYF.

The chain carries TRBV9 and TRBJ1-6, with D perhaps TRBD1 (6 bases). CDR3 length: 14 residues. V lost 6 bases, J lost 11 bases, and 18 bases lay in between. Germline assignment: CDR1 SGDLS and CDR2 YYNGEE. Here the CDR3 reads CASTLEGGSTPLHF. The CDR3, as DNA: TGTGCCAGCACCCTAGAGGGGGGTAGTACACCCCTCCACTTT.

The chain employs TRBV19 and TRBJ2-7; D tentatively reads TRBD1 or TRBD2 (5 bases each). CDR1 is LNHDA, CDR2 SQIVND, per germline (reference sequence). Between the trimmed V and J ends, which lost 2 bases and 0 bases, there was a span of 17 bases. CDR3 length: 17 residues. The CDR3 sequence: CASSIRGAGWSSYEQYF. The CDR3 DNA follows: TGTGCCAGTAGTATACGAGGGGCCGGCTGGAGCTCCTACGAGCAGTACTTC.

The genes are TRBV6-5 and TRBJ2-5; 9 nucleotides agree with TRBD1. The V segment lost 7 bases and the J segment 4 bases; nucleotides outside the gene matches: 10. This CDR3 region has 15 residues. Germline V gives CDR1 MNHEY, CDR2 SVGAGI. The CDR3 protein is CASTDRGTGSETQYF. The CDR3 nucleotides read TGTGCCAGCACCGACCGAGGGACAGGGTCAGAGACCCAGTACTTC.

This rearrangement joins TRBV6-5 to TRBJ1-4; D is unclear. Germline V CDR1 and CDR2: MNHEY, SVGAGI. Deletions cut 5 bases from V and 0 bases from J, with 10 bases between. This CDR3 spans 15 amino acids. This CDR3 is CASSPNPATNEKLFF. The CDR3 coding sequence is TGTGCCAGCAGTCCTAACCCCGCAACTAATGAAAAACTGTTTTTT.

The chain employs TRBV7-9 and TRBJ1-1; D might be TRBD1 (6 bases). The CDR3 spans 14 residues. Germline lookup yields CDR1 SEHNR and CDR2 FQNEAQ (reference sequence). V was clipped by 5 bases and J by 1 base, with 11 bases between them. The CDR3 loop reads CASSQGWGNTEAFF. As DNA, the CDR3 is TGTGCCAGCAGCCAGGGGTGGGGGAACACTGAAGCTTTCTTT.

The rearrangement joins TRBV10-3 to TRBJ2-7, with TRBD2 matching 16 bases. This CDR3 is 16 amino acids long. With V trimmed by 6 bases and J by 1 base, 3 bases remained unmatched. Looked up from germline, CDR1 is ENHRY and CDR2 is SYGVKD. In DNA form, the CDR3 reads TGTGCCATCAGGGGACTAGCGGGAGGGCCTTCCTACGAGCAGTACTTC. It encodes CAIRGLAGGPSYEQYF.

This chain connects TRBV11-2 to TRBJ2-5, with 11 positions matching TRBD1. The CDR3 runs to 17 residues. J lost 0 bases, V lost 5 bases, and 8 bases had no gene match. From germline, CDR1 is SGHAT and CDR2 FQNNGV. The CDR3: CASSQSWDRGYQETQYF. In DNA form, the CDR3 reads TGTGCCAGCAGCCAATCGTGGGACAGGGGGTACCAAGAGACCCAGTACTTC.

J is TRBJ2-1 and V is TRBV10-3; D is unclear. Trimming took 4 bases from V and 5 from J, leaving 9 bases between them. The CDR3 consists of 13 residues. CDR1 is ENHRY, CDR2 SYGVKD, per germline. CDR3 nucleotides: TGTGCCATCAGTGCACAGACCCACAATGAGCAGTTCTTC. Translated, it gives CAISAQTHNEQFF.

This chain joins TRBV7-9 and TRBJ2-1; 9 bases fit TRBD1. The J segment lost 12 bases and the V segment lost 5 bases, leaving 8 bases of the junction unmatched. Germline V gene data show CDR1 as SEHNR and CDR2 as FQNEAQ (reference sequence). This CDR3 comprises 13 residues. The CDR3 DNA reads TGTGCCAGCAGCGCCTCAGGACAGGGGACGCAGTTCTTC. Amino acids: CASSASGQGTQFF.

The chain links TRBV7-2 to TRBJ2-5; 9 bases are a match to TRBD2. Germline V lookup: CDR1 SGHTA, CDR2 FQGNSA. The J segment lost 1 base and the V segment lost 5 bases, leaving 8 bases of the junction unmatched. This CDR3 contains 16 residues. In DNA, the CDR3 is TGTGCCAGCAGCCTTAGCGGGAGCGCTATCCAAGAGACCCAGTACTTC. Amino acid sequence: CASSLSGSAIQETQYF.

DNA for the CDR3: TGTGCCAGCGGGAGGGATGGCGGGGAGCTGTTTTTT. Amino acids: CASGRDGGELFF. This chain links TRBV6-1 with TRBJ2-2, with 7 bases aligning to TRBD2. V lost 8 bases and J lost 7; bases outside the gene matches: 4. Germline CDR1 is MNHNS and CDR2 is SASEGT. The CDR3 runs 12 residues.

This chain links TRBV5-1 with TRBJ2-3, with 7 positions matching TRBD2. The V gene's germline CDR1 is SGHRS and CDR2 YFSETQ. There are 16 residues in the CDR3. Losses at the gene ends were 4 bases for V and 5 bases for J; bases not matched to a gene: 13. The CDR3 bases are TGCGCCAGCAGCCGCCTCGGGCGGGGCGGGGGAGATACGCAGTATTTT. Translation: CASSRLGRGGGDTQYF.

The CDR3 is CASSVGRDPDTQYF. CDR3 DNA sequence: TGTGCCAGCAGCGTAGGCAGGGACCCAGATACGCAGTATTTT. V is TRBV9 and J is TRBJ2-3; D might be TRBD1 or TRBD2, each matching 5 bases. Trimming removed 0 bases from V and 4 bases from J, with 9 bases in between. Per the germline V gene, CDR1 is SGDLS and CDR2 is YYNGEE. CDR3 length: 14 amino acids. The complete variable domain, with remaining parts taken from reference TRBV9 and TRBJ2-3, reads DSGVTQTPKHLITATGQRVTLRCSPRSGDLSVYWYQQSLDQGLQFLIQYYNGEERAKGNILERFSAQQFPDLHSELNLSSLELGDSALYFCASSVGRDPDTQYFGPGTRLTVL.

The V and J genes are TRBV6-5 and TRBJ1-3; D is ambiguous. The CDR3 runs 13 residues. The germline V gene encodes CDR1 MNHEY and CDR2 SVGAGI. The V gene lost 6 bases and the J gene lost 0 bases, with 6 bases spanning the gap. In DNA form, the CDR3 reads TGTGCCAGCAGAACAGCCTCTGGAAACACCATATATTTT. Protein product: CASRTASGNTIYF.

The genes are TRBV18 and TRBJ2-5, with a possible D match to TRBD1 (5 bases). The CDR3 length is 15 residues. Germline assignment: CDR1 KGHSH and CDR2 LQKENI. V was cut by 3 bases and J by 4 bases, with 15 bases left in between. CDR3 sequence (DNA): TGTGCCAGCTCACCTGCCAGGGTCTTAGTAGAGACCCAGTACTTC. It specifies CASSPARVLVETQYF.

The chain has TRBV13 and TRBJ2-3; 9 bases are shared with TRBD1. Losses at the gene ends were 5 bases for V and 7 bases for J; bases not matched to a gene: 13. The germline gives CDR1 PRHDT, CDR2 FYEKMQ (reference sequence). The CDR3 runs to 16 residues. Here the CDR3 reads CASSRLGQGGGYTQYF. Written as DNA, the CDR3 is TGTGCCAGCAGCCGGTTGGGACAGGGTGGGGGATATACGCAGTATTTT.

The chain employs TRBV2 and TRBJ1-3, with D perhaps matching TRBD1 (5 bases). The V gene lost 4 bases and the J gene lost 0 bases, with 13 bases spanning the gap. This CDR3 region has 16 residues. CDR1 and CDR2 from the germline V gene are SNHLY and FYNNEI. The CDR3 sequence: CASSVTEIFSGNTIYF. In DNA form, the CDR3 reads TGTGCCAGCAGTGTGACAGAAATCTTCTCTGGAAACACCATATATTTT.

The chain couples TRBV30 to TRBJ2-7; no definite D call. V was cut by 4 bases and J by 4 bases, with 11 bases left in between. Germline V gene data show CDR1 as GTSNPN and CDR2 as SVGIG (reference sequence). The CDR3 loop spans 12 amino acids. CDR3 residues: CAWTPSGYEQYF. The DNA of the CDR3 is TGTGCCTGGACCCCGTCCGGGTACGAGCAGTACTTC.